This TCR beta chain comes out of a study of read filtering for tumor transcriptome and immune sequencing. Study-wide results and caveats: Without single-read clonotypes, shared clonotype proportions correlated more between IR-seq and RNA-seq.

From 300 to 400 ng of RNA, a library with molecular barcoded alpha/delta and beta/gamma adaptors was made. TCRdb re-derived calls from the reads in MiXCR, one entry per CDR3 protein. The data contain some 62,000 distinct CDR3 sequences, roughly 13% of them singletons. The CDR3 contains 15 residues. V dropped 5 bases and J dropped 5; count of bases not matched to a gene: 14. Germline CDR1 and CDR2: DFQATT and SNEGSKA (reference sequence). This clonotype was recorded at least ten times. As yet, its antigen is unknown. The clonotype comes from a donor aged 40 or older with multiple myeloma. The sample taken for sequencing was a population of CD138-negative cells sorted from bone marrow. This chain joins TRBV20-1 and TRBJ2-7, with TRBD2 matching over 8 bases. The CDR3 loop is CSAWTEEVAGHEQYF. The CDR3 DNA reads TGCAGTGCTTGGACCGAAGAGGTAGCGGGACACGAGCAGTACTTC.